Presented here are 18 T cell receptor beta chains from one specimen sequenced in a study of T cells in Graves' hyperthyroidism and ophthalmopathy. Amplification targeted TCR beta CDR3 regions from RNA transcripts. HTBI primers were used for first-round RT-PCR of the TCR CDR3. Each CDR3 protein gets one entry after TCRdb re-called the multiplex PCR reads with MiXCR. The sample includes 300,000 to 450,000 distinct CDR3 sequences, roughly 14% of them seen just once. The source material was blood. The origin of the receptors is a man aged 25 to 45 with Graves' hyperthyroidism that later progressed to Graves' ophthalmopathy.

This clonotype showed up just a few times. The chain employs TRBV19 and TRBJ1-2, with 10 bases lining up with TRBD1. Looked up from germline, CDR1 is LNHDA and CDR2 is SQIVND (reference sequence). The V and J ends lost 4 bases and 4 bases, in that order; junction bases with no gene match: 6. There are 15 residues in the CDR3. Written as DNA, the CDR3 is TGTGCCAGTAGTACCCAAAGGACAGGGGGCTATGGCTACACCTTC. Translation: CASSTQRTGGYGYTF.

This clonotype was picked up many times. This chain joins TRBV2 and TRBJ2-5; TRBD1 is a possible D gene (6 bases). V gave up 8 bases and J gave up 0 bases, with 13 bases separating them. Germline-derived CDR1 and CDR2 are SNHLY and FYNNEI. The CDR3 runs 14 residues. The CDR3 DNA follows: TGTGCCAGCGAGGGGGAAGCGTACCAAGAGACCCAGTACTTC. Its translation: CASEGEAYQETQYF.

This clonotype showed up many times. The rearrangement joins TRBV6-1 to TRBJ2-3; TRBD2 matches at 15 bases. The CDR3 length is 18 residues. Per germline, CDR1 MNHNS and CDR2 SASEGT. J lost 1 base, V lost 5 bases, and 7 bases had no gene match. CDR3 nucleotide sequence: TGTGCCAGCAGTTACCCGGGGACTAGCGGGGGGCGCACAGATACGCAGTATTTT. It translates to CASSYPGTSGGRTDTQYF.

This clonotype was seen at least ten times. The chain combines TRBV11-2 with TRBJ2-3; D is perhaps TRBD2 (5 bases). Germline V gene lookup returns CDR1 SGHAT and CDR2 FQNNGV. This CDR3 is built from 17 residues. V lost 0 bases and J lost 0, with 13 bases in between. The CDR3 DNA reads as TGTGCCAGCAGCTTAGAGGTCCCGCCGGGGAGCACAGATACGCAGTATTTT. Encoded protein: CASSLEVPPGSTDTQYF.

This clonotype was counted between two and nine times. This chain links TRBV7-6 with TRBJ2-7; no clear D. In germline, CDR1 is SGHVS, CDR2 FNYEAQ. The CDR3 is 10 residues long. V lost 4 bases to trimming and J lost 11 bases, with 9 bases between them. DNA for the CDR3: TGTGCCAGCAGCTCCTTCTGTGAGTACTTC. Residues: CASSSFCEYF.

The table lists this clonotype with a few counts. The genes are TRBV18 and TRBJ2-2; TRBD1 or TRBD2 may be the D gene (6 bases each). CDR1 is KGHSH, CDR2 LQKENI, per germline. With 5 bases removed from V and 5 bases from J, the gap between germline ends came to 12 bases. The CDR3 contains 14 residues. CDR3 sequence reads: CASSRGARTGELFF. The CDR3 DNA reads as TGTGCCAGCTCAAGGGGGGCTCGGACCGGGGAGCTGTTTTTT.

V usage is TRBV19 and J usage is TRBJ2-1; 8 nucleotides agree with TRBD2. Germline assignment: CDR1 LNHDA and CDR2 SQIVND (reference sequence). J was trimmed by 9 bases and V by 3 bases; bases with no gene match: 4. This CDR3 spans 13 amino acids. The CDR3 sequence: CASSMAGGAEQFF. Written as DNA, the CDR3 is TGTGCCAGTAGTATGGCGGGGGGCGCTGAGCAGTTCTTC.

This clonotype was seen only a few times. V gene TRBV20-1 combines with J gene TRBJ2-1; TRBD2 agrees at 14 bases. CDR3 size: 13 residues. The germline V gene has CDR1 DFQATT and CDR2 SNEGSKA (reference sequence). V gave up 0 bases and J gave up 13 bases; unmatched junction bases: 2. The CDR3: CSARDGTSGGQFF. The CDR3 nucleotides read TGCAGTGCTAGAGATGGGACTAGCGGGGGACAGTTCTTC.

In DNA, the CDR3 is TGTGCCAGCAGCTTGGAGGGCAGGGTGGCGACTGAAGCTTTCTTT. This codes for CASSLEGRVATEAFF. The rearrangement uses TRBV5-6 and TRBJ1-1, with D maybe TRBD1 (5 bases). The CDR3 extends over 15 amino acids. Germline-derived CDR1 and CDR2 are SGHDT and YYEEEE. V was clipped by 0 bases and J by 5 bases, with 14 bases between them. Drawing the rest from reference TRBV5-6 and TRBJ1-1, the complete variable domain is DAGVTQSPTHLIKTRGQQVTLRCSPKSGHDTVSWYQQALGQGPQFIFQYYEEEERQRGNFPDRFSGHQFPNYSSELNVNALLLGDSALYLCASSLEGRVATEAFFGQGTRLTVV.

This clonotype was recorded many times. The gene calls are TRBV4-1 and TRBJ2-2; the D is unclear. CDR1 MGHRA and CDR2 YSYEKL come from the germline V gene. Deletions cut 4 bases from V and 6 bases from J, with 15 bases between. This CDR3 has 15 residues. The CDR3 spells CASSRDAVSPGELFF. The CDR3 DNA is TGCGCCAGCAGCCGCGACGCTGTATCACCCGGGGAGCTGTTTTTT.

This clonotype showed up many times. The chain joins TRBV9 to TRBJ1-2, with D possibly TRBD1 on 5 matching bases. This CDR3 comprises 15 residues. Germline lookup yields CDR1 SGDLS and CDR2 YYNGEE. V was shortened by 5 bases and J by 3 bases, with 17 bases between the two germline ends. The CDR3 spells CASSALGGPDYGYTF. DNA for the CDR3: TGTGCCAGCAGTGCCTTGGGGGGACCTGACTATGGCTACACCTTC.

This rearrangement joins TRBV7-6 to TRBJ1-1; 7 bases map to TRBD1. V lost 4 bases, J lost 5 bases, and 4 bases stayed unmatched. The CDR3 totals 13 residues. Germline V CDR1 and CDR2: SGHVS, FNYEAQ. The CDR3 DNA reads TGTGCCAGCAGCTCATTCAGGGGGACTGAAGCTTTCTTT. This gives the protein CASSSFRGTEAFF.

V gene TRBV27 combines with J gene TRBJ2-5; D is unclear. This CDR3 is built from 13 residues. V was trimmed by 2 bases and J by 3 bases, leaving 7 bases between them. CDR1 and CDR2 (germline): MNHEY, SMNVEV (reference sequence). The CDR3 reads CASSLPLEETQYF. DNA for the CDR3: TGTGCCAGCAGTTTACCCCTCGAAGAGACCCAGTACTTC.

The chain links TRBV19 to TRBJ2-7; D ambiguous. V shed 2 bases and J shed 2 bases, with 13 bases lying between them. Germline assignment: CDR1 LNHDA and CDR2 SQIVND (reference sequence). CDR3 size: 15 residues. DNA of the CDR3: TGTGCCAGTAGTATAACGGCACTATTCACCTACGAGCAGTACTTC. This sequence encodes CASSITALFTYEQYF.

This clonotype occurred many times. CDR3 sequence (DNA): TGTGCCAGCAGTCTAGCGGGGGGAAGCTCCTACGAGCAGTACTTC. Its protein product is CASSLAGGSSYEQYF. The rearrangement uses TRBV28 and TRBJ2-7, with 11 bases aligning to TRBD2. There are 15 residues in the CDR3. V lost 5 bases to trimming and J lost 0 bases; unmatched junction nucleotides: 3. In germline, CDR1 is MDHEN, CDR2 SYDVKM.

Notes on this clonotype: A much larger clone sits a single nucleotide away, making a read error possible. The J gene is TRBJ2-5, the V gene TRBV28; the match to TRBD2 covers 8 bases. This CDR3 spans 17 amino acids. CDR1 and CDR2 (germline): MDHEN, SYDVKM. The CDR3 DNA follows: TGTGCCGGCAGTCTACTAACCGGGGGGGCGTACCAAGAGACCCAGTACTTC. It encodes CAGSLLTGGAYQETQYF.

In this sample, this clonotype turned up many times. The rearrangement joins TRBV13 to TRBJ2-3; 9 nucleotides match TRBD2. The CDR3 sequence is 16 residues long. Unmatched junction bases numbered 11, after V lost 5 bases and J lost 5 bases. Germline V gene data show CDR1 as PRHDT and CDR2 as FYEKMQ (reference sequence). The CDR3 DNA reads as TGTGCCAGCAGCCTCCCGGGTAGCGGGGGTGTAGATACGCAGTATTTT. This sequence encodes CASSLPGSGGVDTQYF.

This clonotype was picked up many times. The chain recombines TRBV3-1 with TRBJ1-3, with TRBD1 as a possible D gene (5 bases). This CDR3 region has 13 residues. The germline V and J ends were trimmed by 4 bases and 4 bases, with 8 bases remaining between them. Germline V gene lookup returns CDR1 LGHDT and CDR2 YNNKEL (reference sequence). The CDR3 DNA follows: TGTGCCAGCAGCCTCAGGGCCGGAAACACCATATATTTT. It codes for CASSLRAGNTIYF.